These T cell receptor beta chains were read from a single sample in a study of CD8+CD57+ T cells in acquired aplastic anemia. TCRdb re-derived calls from the reads in MiXCR, one entry per CDR3 protein. This sample has over 100,000 distinct CDR3 sequences, with around two fifths found just once. The sequenced sample consisted of sorted CD4+, CD8+, or CD8+CD57+ T cells (not recorded which) from PBMCs. Every receptor here comes from a human donor in good health, serving as a control. CDR3s include the opening cysteine and the closing phenylalanine or tryptophan. D genes are given only for firm matches. Clone size is given for some rows only: seen once, a few or many times, or a class if the clone is expanded.

clone size	D gene	V gene	J gene	CDR3 protein	CDR3 DNA
many	NA	TRBV12-3/TRBV12-4	TRBJ2-7	CASSLNRNYEQYF	TGTGCCAGCAGTTTGAACAGAAACTACGAGCAGTACTTC
many	NA	TRBV19	TRBJ1-1	CASSKDKNTEAFF	TGTGCCAGTAGTAAAGATAAGAACACTGAAGCTTTCTTT
NA	TRBD2	TRBV19	TRBJ2-1	CASSWGTSYYNEQFF	TGTGCCAGTTCGTGGGGGACTAGCTACTACAATGAGCAGTTCTTC
NA	TRBD1	TRBV10-3	TRBJ1-6	CAISPNRQGANSPLHF	TGTGCCATCAGCCCCAACAGACAGGGGGCTAATTCACCCCTCCACTTT
many	NA	TRBV6-4	TRBJ2-6	CASSVYSGANVLTF	TGTGCCAGCAGTGTCTACTCTGGGGCCAACGTCCTGACTTTC
NA	NA	TRBV29-1	TRBJ1-4	CSVVDRPNEKLFF	TGCAGCGTTGTGGACAGACCAAATGAAAAACTGTTTTTT
many	NA	TRBV5-1	TRBJ1-1	CASSLTGSRQNTEAFF	TGCGCCAGCAGCTTAACAGGGAGCCGGCAGAACACTGAAGCTTTCTTT
few	TRBD2	TRBV29-1	TRBJ2-5	CSVDIAGVAETQYF	TGCAGCGTTGACATAGCGGGAGTAGCAGAGACCCAGTACTTC
NA	TRBD1	TRBV25-1	TRBJ1-6	CASSEWGTGVLSPLHF	TGTGCCAGCAGTGAATGGGGGACAGGCGTACTGTCACCCCTCCACTTT
many	NA	TRBV4-1	TRBJ2-3	CASSLLIRDKFTDTQYF	TGCGCCAGCAGCCTTCTGATCCGGGACAAGTTCACAGATACGCAGTATTTT
many	TRBD2	TRBV5-1	TRBJ2-1	CASRPSGISYNEQFF	TGCGCCAGCAGGCCTAGCGGTATATCCTACAATGAGCAGTTCTTC
many	TRBD1	TRBV6-1	TRBJ1-6	CASSTTGGARNSPLHF	TGTGCCAGCAGTACTACAGGGGGCGCAAGGAATTCACCCCTCCACTTT
many	NA	TRBV2	TRBJ1-4	CASSERGGEKLFF	TGTGCCAGCAGTGAGCGCGGTGGGGAAAAACTGTTTTTT
many	NA	TRBV12-3/TRBV12-4	TRBJ1-1	CASSLEPNTEAFF	TGTGCCAGCAGTTTAGAGCCGAACACTGAAGCTTTCTTT
NA	NA	TRBV25-1	TRBJ1-1	CASSTRRDLNTEAFF	TGTGCCAGCAGCACCCGAAGGGACTTGAACACTGAAGCTTTCTTT
many	NA	TRBV2	TRBJ2-5	CASSEWETQYF	TGTGCCAGCAGTGAATGGGAGACCCAGTACTTC
many	NA	TRBV28	TRBJ2-7	CASSQPLRRGGPYEQYF	TGTGCCAGCAGTCAGCCCTTACGCAGAGGGGGACCCTACGAGCAGTACTTC
many	NA	TRBV9	TRBJ1-1	CASSPHTGPEAFF	TGTGCCAGCAGCCCCCACACAGGCCCTGAAGCTTTCTTT
many	NA	TRBV10-2	TRBJ2-5	CASSETRLAKGRETQYF	TGCGCCAGCAGTGAAACTAGATTAGCAAAAGGCCGAGAGACCCAGTACTTC
many	NA	TRBV20-1	TRBJ1-2	CSALRTAKYAF	TGCAGTGCGCTAAGGACAGCCAAATACGCCTTC
many	NA	TRBV13	TRBJ1-1	CASSFSVLTMNTEAFF	TGTGCCAGCAGCTTCTCGGTTTTGACTATGAACACTGAAGCTTTCTTT
NA	TRBD2	TRBV29-1	TRBJ2-7	CSVGLADDEQYF	TGCAGCGTGGGACTAGCGGATGACGAGCAGTACTTC
NA	NA	TRBV29-1	TRBJ1-5	CSVRQNSNQPQHF	TGCAGCGTAAGACAGAATAGCAATCAGCCCCAGCATTTT
NA	NA	TRBV12-3/TRBV12-4	TRBJ2-1	CASSPPGGYIEFF	TGTGCCAGCAGCCCCCCCGGGGGCTATATCGAGTTCTTC
many	NA	TRBV5-1	TRBJ2-3	CASSPLGFGDTQYF	TGCGCCAGCAGCCCGCTCGGTTTTGGAGATACGCAGTATTTT